This entry is about one T cell receptor (beta chain). This record comes from a study of CD8 T cells in Susac syndrome. Reverse transcription of about 0.5 to 1 ug RNA was carried out with random hexamers. TCRdb reanalysed the immunoSEQ multiplex PCR reads using MiXCR and keeps one entry per CDR3 protein. The sample lists approximately 300,000 distinct CDR3 sequences; approximately 89% were seen once. The V gene's germline CDR1 is GTSNPN and CDR2 SVGIG (reference sequence). The CDR3 is made up of 13 amino acids. V lost 4 bases to trimming and J lost 5 bases; unmatched junction nucleotides: 6. The sequence came from a human donor with multiple sclerosis. The V and J genes are TRBV30 and TRBJ2-7, with 9 bases identical to TRBD1. The sequenced sample was CD8+ T cells from PBMCs. The CDR3, as DNA: TGTGCCTGGAAAGGACAGGGGTATAACGAGCAGTACTTC. It codes for CAWKGQGYNEQYF.